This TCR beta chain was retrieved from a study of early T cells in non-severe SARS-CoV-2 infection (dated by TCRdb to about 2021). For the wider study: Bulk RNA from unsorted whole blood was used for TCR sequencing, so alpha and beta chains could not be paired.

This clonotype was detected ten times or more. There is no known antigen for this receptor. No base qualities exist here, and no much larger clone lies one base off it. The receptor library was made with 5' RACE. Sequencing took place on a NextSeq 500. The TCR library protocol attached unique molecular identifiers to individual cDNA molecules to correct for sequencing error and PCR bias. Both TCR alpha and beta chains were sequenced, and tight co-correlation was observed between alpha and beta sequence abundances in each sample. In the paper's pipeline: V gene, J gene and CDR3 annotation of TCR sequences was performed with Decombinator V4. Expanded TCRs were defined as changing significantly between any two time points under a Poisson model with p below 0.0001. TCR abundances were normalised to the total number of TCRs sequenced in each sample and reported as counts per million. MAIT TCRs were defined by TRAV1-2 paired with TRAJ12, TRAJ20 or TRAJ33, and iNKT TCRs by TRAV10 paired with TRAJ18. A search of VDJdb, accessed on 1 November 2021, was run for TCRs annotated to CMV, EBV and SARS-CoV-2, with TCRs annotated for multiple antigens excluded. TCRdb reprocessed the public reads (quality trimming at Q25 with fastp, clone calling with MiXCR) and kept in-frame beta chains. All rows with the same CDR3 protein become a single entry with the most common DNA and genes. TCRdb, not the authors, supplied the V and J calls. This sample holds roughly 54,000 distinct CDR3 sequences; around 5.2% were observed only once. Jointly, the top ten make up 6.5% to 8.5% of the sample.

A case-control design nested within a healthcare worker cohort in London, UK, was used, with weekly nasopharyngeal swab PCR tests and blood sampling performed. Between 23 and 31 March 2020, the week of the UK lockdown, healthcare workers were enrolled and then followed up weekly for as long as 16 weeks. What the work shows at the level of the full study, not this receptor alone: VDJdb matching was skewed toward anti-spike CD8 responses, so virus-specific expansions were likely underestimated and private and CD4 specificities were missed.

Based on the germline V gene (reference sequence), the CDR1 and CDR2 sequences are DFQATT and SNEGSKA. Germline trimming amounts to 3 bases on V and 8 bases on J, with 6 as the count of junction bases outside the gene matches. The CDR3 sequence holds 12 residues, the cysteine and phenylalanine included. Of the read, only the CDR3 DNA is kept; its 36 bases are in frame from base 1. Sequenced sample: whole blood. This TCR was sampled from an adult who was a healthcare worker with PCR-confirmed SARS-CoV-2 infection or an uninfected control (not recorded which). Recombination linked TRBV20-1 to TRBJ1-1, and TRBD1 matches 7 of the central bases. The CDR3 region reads CSARDRSSEAFF. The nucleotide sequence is TGCAGTGCTAGGGACAGGAGCAGCGAAGCTTTCTTT.